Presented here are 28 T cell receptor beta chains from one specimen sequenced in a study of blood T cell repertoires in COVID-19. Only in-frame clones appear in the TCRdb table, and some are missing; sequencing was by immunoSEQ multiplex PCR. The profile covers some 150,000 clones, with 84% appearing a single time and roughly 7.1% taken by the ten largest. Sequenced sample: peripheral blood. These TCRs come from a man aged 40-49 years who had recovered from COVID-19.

CDR3 sequence (DNA): TGTGCCATCAGTGGGGAGGCAAATGAGCAGTTCTTC. Protein product: CAISGEANEQFF. The chain carries TRBV10-3 and TRBJ2-1, with a possible D match to TRBD2 (6 bases). The CDR3 has 12 residues. Trimming cost V 4 bases and J 7 bases, with 8 bases left between them. CDR1 and CDR2 from the germline V gene are ENHRY and SYGVKD.

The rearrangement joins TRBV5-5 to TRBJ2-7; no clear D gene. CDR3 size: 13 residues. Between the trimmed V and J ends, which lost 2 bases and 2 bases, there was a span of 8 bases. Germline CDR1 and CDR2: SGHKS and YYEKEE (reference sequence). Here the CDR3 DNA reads TGTGCCAGCAGCTTTGAGGTGACCTACGAGCAGTACTTC. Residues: CASSFEVTYEQYF.

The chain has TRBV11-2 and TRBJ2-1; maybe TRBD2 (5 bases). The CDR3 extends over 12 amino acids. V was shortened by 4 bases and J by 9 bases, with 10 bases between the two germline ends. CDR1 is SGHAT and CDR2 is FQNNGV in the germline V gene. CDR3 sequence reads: CASSSRRVEQFF. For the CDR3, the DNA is TGTGCCAGCAGCTCCAGGCGGGTTGAGCAGTTCTTC.

The CDR3 DNA reads as TGTGCCAGTAGTATCGGGAACACTGAAGCTTTCTTT. This encodes CASSIGNTEAFF. The rearrangement joins TRBV19 to TRBJ1-1, with no clear D. Germline CDR1 reads LNHDA; CDR2 reads SQIVND (reference sequence). The V and J ends lost 3 bases and 1 base respectively, with 3 bases between them. The CDR3 runs to 12 residues. Full variable domain (rest looked up from reference TRBV19 and TRBJ1-1): DGGITQSPKYLFRKEGQNVTLSCEQNLNHDAMYWYRQDPGQGLRLIYYSQIVNDFQKGDIAEGYSVSREKKESFPLTVTSAQKNPTAFYLCASSIGNTEAFFGQGTRLTVV.

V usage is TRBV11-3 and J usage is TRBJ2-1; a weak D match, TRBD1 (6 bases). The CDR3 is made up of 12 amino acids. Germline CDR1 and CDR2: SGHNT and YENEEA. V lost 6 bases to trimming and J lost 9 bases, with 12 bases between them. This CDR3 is CASRKTGLEQFF. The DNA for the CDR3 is TGTGCCAGCAGAAAAACAGGGCTTGAGCAGTTCTTC.

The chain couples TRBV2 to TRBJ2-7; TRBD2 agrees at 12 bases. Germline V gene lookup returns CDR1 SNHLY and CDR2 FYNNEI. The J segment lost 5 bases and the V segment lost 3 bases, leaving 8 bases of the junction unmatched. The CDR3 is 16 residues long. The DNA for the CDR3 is TGTGCCAGCAGTGAGTCTGACCTAGCGGGAGGGAACGAGCAGTACTTC. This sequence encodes CASSESDLAGGNEQYF. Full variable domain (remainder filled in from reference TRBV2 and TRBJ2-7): EPEVTQTPSHQVTQMGQEVILRCVPISNHLYFYWYRQILGQKVEFLVSFYNNEISEKSEIFDDQFSVERPDGSNFTLKIRSTKLEDSAMYFCASSESDLAGGNEQYFGPGTRLTVT.

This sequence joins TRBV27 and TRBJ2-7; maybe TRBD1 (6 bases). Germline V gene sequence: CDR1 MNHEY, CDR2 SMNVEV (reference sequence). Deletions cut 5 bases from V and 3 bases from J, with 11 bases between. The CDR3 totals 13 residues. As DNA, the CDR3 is TGTGCCAGCAGTCGACAGGATGGCTACGAGCAGTACTTC. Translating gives CASSRQDGYEQYF.

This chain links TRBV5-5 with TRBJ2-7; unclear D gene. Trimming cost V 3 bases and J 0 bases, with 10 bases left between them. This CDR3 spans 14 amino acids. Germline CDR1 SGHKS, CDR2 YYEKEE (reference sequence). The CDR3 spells CASSSYWSSYEQYF. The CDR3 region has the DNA TGTGCCAGCAGCTCGTACTGGAGCTCCTACGAGCAGTACTTC.

This CDR3 reads CASSLGSSGIYGYTF. The DNA of the CDR3 is TGTGCCAGCAGCTTAGGGTCCTCAGGGATCTATGGCTACACCTTC. The gene calls are TRBV7-9 and TRBJ1-2; D might be TRBD1 (5 bases). The length of the CDR3 is 15 residues. CDR1 is SEHNR, CDR2 FQNEAQ, per germline (reference sequence). Between the trimmed V and J ends, which lost 1 base and 4 bases, there was a span of 13 bases.

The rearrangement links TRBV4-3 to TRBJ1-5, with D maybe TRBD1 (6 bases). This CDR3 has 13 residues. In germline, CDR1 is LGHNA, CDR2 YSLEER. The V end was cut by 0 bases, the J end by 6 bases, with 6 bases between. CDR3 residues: CASSQDRGQPQHF. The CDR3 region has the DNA TGCGCCAGCAGCCAAGACAGGGGTCAGCCCCAGCATTTT.

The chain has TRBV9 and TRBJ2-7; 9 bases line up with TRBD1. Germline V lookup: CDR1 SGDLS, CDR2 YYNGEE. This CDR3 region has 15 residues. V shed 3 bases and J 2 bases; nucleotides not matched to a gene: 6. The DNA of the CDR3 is TGTGCCAGCAGCGAGGCCGGGGACAGGGCCTACGAGCAGTACTTC. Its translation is CASSEAGDRAYEQYF.

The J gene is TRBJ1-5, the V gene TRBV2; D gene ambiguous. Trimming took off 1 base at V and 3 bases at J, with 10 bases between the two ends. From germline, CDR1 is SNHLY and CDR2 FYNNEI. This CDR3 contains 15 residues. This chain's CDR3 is CASSEERVINQPQHF. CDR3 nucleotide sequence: TGTGCCAGCAGTGAAGAGAGAGTTATCAATCAGCCCCAGCATTTT. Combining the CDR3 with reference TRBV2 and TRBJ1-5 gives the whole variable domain EPEVTQTPSHQVTQMGQEVILRCVPISNHLYFYWYRQILGQKVEFLVSFYNNEISEKSEIFDDQFSVERPDGSNFTLKIRSTKLEDSAMYFCASSEERVINQPQHFGDGTRLSIL.

Written as DNA, the CDR3 is TGTGCCAGCAGCTCAGGGGTGAAACTGTTTTTT. Its translation: CASSSGVKLFF. The chain couples TRBV7-2 to TRBJ1-4; D possibly corresponds to TRBD1 (6 bases). The V gene lost 4 bases and the J gene lost 11 bases, with 8 bases spanning the gap. CDR1 is SGHTA and CDR2 is FQGNSA in the germline V gene. The CDR3 has 11 residues. The variable domain in full, completed from reference TRBV7-2 and TRBJ1-4, reads GAGVSQSPSNKVTEKGKDVELRCDPISGHTALYWYRQSLGQGLEFLIYFQGNSAPDKSGLPSDRFSAERTGGSVSTLTIQRTQQEDSAVYLCASSSGVKLFFGSGTQLSVL.

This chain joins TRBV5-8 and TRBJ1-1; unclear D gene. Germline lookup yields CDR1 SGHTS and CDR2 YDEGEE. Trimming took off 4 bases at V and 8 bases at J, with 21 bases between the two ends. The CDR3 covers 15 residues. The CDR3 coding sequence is TGTGCCAGCAGCGTCGGGATTTTCCGATCAAGGGAAGCTTTCTTT. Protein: CASSVGIFRSREAFF.

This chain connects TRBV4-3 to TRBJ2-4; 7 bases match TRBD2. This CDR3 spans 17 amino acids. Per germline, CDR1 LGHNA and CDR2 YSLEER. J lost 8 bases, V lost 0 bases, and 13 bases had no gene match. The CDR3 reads CASSQEGPAGRWDIQYF. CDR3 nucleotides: TGCGCCAGCAGCCAAGAGGGGCCAGCGGGGAGGTGGGACATTCAGTACTTC.

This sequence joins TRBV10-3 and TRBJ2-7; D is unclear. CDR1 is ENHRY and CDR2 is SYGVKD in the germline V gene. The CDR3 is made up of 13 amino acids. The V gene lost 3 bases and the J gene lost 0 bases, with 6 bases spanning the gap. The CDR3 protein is CAISDPSSYEQYF. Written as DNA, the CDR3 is TGTGCCATCAGTGACCCGAGCTCCTACGAGCAGTACTTC.

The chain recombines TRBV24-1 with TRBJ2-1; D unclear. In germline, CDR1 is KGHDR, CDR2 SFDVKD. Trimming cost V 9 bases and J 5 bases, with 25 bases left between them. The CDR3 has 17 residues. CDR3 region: CATPFDPRKWRNNEQFF. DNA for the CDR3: TGTGCCACCCCTTTTGACCCCCGGAAGTGGCGGAACAATGAGCAGTTCTTC.

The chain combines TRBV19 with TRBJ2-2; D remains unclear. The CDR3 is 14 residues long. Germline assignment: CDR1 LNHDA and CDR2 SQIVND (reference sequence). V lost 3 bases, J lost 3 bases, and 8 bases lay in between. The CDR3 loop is CASSIYFYTGELFF. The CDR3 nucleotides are TGTGCCAGTAGTATTTACTTTTACACCGGGGAGCTGTTTTTT.

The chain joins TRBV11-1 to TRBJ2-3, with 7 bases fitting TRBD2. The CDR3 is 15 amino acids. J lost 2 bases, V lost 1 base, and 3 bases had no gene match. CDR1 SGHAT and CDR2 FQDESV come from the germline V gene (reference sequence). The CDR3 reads CASSLVGTNTDTQYF. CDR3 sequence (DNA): TGTGCCAGCAGCTTAGTAGGGACTAACACAGATACGCAGTATTTT.

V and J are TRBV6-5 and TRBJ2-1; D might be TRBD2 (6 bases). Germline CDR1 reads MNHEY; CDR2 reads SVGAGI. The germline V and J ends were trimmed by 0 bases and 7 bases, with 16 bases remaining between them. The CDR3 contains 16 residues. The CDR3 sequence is CASSYSLAEVRNEQFF. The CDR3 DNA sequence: TGTGCCAGCAGTTACTCCTTAGCGGAAGTCCGGAATGAGCAGTTCTTC.

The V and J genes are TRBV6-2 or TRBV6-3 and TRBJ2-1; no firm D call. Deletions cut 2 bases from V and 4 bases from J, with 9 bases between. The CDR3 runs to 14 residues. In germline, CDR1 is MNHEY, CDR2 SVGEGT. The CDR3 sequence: CASSYVLSYNEQFF. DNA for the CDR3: TGTGCCAGCAGTTACGTTTTGTCTTACAATGAGCAGTTCTTC.

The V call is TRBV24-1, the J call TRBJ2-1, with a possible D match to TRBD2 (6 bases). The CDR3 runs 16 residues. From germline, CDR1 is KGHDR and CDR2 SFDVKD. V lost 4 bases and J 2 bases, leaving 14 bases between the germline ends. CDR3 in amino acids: CATSDQVAEAYNEQFF. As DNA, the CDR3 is TGTGCCACCAGTGACCAGGTAGCGGAGGCCTACAATGAGCAGTTCTTC.

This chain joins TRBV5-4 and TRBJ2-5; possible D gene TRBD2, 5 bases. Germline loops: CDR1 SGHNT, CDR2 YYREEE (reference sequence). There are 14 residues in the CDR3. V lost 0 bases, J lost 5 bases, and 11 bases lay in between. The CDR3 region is CASSLVGRGETQYF. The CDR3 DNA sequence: TGTGCCAGCAGCTTGGTAGGGCGAGGGGAGACCCAGTACTTC.

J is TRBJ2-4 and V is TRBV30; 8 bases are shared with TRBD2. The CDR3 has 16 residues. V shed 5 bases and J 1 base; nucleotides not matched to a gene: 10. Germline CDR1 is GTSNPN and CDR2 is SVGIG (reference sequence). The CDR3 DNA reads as TGTGCCTGGTCGGGACTAGACTTTTTTGCCAAAAACATTCAGTACTTC. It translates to CAWSGLDFFAKNIQYF.

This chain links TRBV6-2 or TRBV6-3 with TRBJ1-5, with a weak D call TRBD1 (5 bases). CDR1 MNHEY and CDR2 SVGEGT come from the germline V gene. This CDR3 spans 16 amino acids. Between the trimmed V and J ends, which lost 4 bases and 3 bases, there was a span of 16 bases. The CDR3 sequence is CASSFALGAPNQPQHF. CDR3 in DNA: TGTGCCAGCAGTTTCGCGTTAGGGGCGCCCAATCAGCCCCAGCATTTT.

CDR3 DNA: TGTGCCAGCCGGGATTCACCCCTCCACTTT. This encodes CASRDSPLHF. The chain recombines TRBV10-3 with TRBJ1-6, with unresolved D. The CDR3 spans 10 residues. Germline-derived CDR1 and CDR2 are ENHRY and SYGVKD. Trimming left V 10 bases short and J 8 bases short, with 6 bases between.

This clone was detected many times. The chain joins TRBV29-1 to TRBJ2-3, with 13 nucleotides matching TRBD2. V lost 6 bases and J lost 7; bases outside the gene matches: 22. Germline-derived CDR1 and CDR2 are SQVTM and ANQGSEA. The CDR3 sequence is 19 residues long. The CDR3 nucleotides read TGCAGCGTGGTAGAACAAACCCGGACTAGCGGGGGTCCAGAGTATACGCAGTATTTT. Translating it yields CSVVEQTRTSGGPEYTQYF.

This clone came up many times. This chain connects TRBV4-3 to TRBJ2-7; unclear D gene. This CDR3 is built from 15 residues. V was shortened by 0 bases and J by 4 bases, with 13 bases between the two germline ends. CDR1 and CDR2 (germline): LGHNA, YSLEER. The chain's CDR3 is CASSQDPSRVYEQYF. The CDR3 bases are TGCGCCAGCAGCCAAGATCCTTCTCGGGTTTACGAGCAGTACTTC.